This paragraph reports one TCR beta chain. The record originates from a study of blood T cell repertoires in COVID-19. Assay: immunoSEQ multiplex PCR; the TCRdb copy retains only in-frame clones and omits some. The table records 150,000 to 200,000 clones, about nine tenths of them present only once. V was clipped by 2 bases and J by 5 bases, with 9 bases between them. This CDR3 has 14 amino acids. Per the germline V gene, CDR1 is MNHEY and CDR2 is SVGAGI. The genes are TRBV6-5 and TRBJ1-4; weak D call: TRBD1 (6 bases). Specimen: peripheral blood. This TCR was sampled from a man aged 55 to 70 with active or convalescent COVID-19. CDR3 nucleotides: TGTGCCAGCAGTTACGGGGGCACAAATGAAAAACTGTTTTTT. Protein: CASSYGGTNEKLFF.